A selection of T cell receptor beta chains follows, all from one sample in a study of Graves' ophthalmopathy and Graves' hyperthyroidism. One entry per CDR3 protein, called by TCRdb with MiXCR from the multiplex PCR reads. The profile covers about 740,000 distinct CDR3 sequences, with roughly two fifths appearing a single time and roughly 46% taken by the ten largest. The specimen sequenced was peripheral blood. The origin of the receptors is an adult man with Graves' ophthalmopathy. CDR3s include the opening cysteine and the closing phenylalanine or tryptophan. D genes are given only for firm matches. Rows give clone size only sometimes, using once, few, many, or a class for an expanded clone.

d_call,v_call,j_call,clone_size,cdr3_aa,cdr3_nt
TRBD1,TRBV7-2,TRBJ1-2,-,CASSLGPGGTIYYGYTF,TGTGCCAGCAGCTTAGGCCCAGGGGGCACAATTTACTATGGCTACACCTTC
TRBD1,TRBV7-9,TRBJ1-1,few,CASSLTGGKEAFF,TGTGCCAGCAGCTTAACAGGGGGTAAGGAAGCTTTCTTT
-,TRBV20-1,TRBJ2-2,-,CSAYDTNTGELFF,TGCAGTGCATATGATACGAACACCGGGGAGCTGTTTTTT
-,TRBV2,TRBJ2-5,-,CASSVVGRRETQYF,TGTGCCAGCAGTGTAGTGGGGCGTCGAGAGACCCAGTACTTC
TRBD1,TRBV2,TRBJ1-2,-,CASKTTGIDYGYTF,TGTGCCAGCAAGACGACAGGGATCGACTATGGCTACACCTTC
-,TRBV7-2,TRBJ2-5,-,CASSFRHHQTGEETQYF,TGTGCCAGCAGCTTTCGACATCATCAGACAGGCGAGGAGACCCAGTACTTC
TRBD1,TRBV10-2,TRBJ1-1,many,CASSEPQGAANTEAFF,TGCGCCAGCAGTGAGCCACAGGGGGCGGCGAACACTGAAGCTTTCTTT
TRBD1,TRBV11-1,TRBJ1-2,-,CASSFFGDRGTGYTF,TGTGCCAGCAGCTTTTTCGGGGACAGAGGGACTGGCTACACCTTC
TRBD2,TRBV19,TRBJ2-2,few,CASSIRVGAGEWELFF,TGTGCCAGTAGTATTAGGGTCGGAGCGGGAGAATGGGAGCTGTTTTTT
-,TRBV25-1,TRBJ1-6,-,CASSYSRDVARRPLHF,TGTGCCAGCAGCTACTCCCGGGACGTCGCGCGCCGACCCCTCCACTTT
-,TRBV12-3/TRBV12-4,TRBJ1-6,-,CASSQDPGFVRTPLHF,TGTGCCAGCAGCCAAGACCCAGGTTTCGTCCGAACACCCCTCCACTTT